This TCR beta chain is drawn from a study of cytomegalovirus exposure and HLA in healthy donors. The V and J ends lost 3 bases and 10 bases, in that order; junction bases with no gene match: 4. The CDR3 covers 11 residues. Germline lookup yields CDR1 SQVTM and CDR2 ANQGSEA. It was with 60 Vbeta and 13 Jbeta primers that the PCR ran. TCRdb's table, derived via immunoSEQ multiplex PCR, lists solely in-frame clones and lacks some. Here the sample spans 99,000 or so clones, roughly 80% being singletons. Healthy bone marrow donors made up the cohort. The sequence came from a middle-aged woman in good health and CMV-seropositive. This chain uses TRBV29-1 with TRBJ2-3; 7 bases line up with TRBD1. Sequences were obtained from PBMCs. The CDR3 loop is CSVERGLAQYF. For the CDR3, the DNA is TGCAGCGTTGAGAGGGGGCTGGCGCAGTATTTT.